This TCR beta chain was sequenced for a study of HIV-infected patients and healthy controls. This clonotype was found many times. Its specificity is unknown. Study outcomes and limitations: Mean usage of eight alpha and eight beta V genes differed significantly in HIV-infected patients versus controls. HIV+ repertoires were severely depleted of MAIT alpha-chain CDR3s, unlike healthy controls.

The V and J ends lost 7 bases and 7 bases respectively, with 17 bases between them. There are 15 residues in the CDR3. Germline values: CDR1 MNHEY, CDR2 SVGEGT. Reverse transcription used approximately 500 ng RNA and constant-region primers for alpha and beta. Each of the alpha and beta chains got its own library through chain-specific third strand synthesis with indices. A 5' RACE adapter with a random hexamer and the SP2 primer site was joined to cDNA. MiXCR, run by TCRdb on the 5' RACE reads, gives a single entry per CDR3 protein. The data show about 8,600 distinct CDR3 sequences, roughly 9.4% seen once. Follow-up blood was drawn about 14 weeks, roughly three months, after antiretroviral therapy began. The repertoire came from unfractionated whole blood and reflected all unsorted peripheral T cells.

The sample consisted of blood, taken during antiretroviral therapy. The J gene is TRBJ1-6, the V gene TRBV6-2 or TRBV6-3, with D perhaps matching TRBD1 (5 bases). The sequence came from an adult with HIV infection. For the CDR3, the DNA is TGTGCCAGCAACCCCGGGGGGGTTAAGAATTCACCCCTCCACTTT. This encodes CASNPGGVKNSPLHF.